The present entry profiles one T cell receptor (beta chain) with its context. The antigen remains undetermined. This specimen belongs to a study of cytomegalovirus exposure and HLA in healthy donors. PCR was performed using 60 Vbeta and 13 Jbeta primers. Produced via immunoSEQ multiplex PCR; TCRdb's table is partial and in-frame only. The table has around 140,000 clones, approximately 90% seen once. Study conclusions and caveats: Associated with cytomegalovirus, according to the listing, were 170 or so TCR beta chains. Within the data, a cluster of highly shared sequence variants was likely a sequencing artifact. V- and J-gene trimming in TCR beta was tied to a missense DCLRE1C variant by an analysis performed later.

V lost 3 bases and J lost 3; bases outside the gene matches: 16. The CDR3 runs 20 residues. Germline lookup yields CDR1 MNHEY and CDR2 SMNVEV (reference sequence). In nominal health when sampled, donors likely had unrecorded immune exposures nonetheless. V usage is TRBV27 and J usage is TRBJ2-2; 10 positions agree with TRBD2. This TCR came from a young woman in good health and CMV-seronegative. Specimen: PBMCs. CDR3 nucleotide sequence: TGTGCCAGCAGTTTCCATTACGGGCTAGCGGGGGTCGAGTACACCGGGGAGCTGTTTTTT. Translating gives CASSFHYGLAGVEYTGELFF.